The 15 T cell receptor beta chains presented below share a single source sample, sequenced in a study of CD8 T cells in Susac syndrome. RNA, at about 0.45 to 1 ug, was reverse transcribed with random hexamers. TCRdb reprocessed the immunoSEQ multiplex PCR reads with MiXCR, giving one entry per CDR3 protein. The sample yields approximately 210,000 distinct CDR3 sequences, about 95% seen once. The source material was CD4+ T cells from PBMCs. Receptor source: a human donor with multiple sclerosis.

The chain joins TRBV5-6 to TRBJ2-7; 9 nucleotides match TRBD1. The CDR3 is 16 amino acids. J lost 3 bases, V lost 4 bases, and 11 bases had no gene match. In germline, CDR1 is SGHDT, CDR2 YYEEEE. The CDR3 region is CASSRKWGQGIYEQYF. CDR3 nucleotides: TGTGCCAGCAGCCGCAAGTGGGGACAGGGTATCTACGAGCAGTACTTC. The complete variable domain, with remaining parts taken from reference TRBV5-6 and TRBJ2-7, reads DAGVTQSPTHLIKTRGQQVTLRCSPKSGHDTVSWYQQALGQGPQFIFQYYEEEERQRGNFPDRFSGHQFPNYSSELNVNALLLGDSALYLCASSRKWGQGIYEQYFGPGTRLTVT.

The CDR3 is CASSPARIEQYF. The CDR3 DNA reads TGTGCCAGCAGTCCAGCCAGGATTGAGCAGTACTTC. The V call is TRBV7-2, the J call TRBJ2-7; D gene uncertain. Trimming left V 6 bases short and J 7 bases short, with 13 bases between. CDR3 size: 12 residues. CDR1 is SGHTA, CDR2 FQGNSA, per germline.

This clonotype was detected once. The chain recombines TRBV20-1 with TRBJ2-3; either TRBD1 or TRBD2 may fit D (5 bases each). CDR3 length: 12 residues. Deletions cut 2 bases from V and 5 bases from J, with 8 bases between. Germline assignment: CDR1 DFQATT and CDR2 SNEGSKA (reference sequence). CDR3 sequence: CSARFGGDTQYF. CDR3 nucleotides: TGCAGTGCTAGATTTGGGGGAGATACGCAGTATTTT.

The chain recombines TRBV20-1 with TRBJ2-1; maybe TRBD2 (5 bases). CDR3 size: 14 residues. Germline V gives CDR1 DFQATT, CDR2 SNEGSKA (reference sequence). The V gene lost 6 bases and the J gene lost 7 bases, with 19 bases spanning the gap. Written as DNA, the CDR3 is TGCAGTGCCATGGACTGGGCCGATGTTAATGAGCAGTTCTTC. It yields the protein CSAMDWADVNEQFF.

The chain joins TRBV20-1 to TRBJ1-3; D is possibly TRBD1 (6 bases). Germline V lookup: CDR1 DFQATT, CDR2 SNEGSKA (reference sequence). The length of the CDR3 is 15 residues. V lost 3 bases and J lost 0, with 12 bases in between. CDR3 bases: TGCAGTGCTAGCCCGGACAGCTACTCTGGAAACACCATATATTTT. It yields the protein CSASPDSYSGNTIYF.

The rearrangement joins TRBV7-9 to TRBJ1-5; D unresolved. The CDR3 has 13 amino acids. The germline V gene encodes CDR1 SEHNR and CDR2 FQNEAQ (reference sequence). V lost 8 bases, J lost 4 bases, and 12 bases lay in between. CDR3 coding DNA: TGTGCCAGCCAACGGGCGGTAAATCAGCCCCAGCATTTT. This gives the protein CASQRAVNQPQHF.

CDR3 sequence: CSHGEYGYTF. In DNA form, the CDR3 reads TGCAGCCACGGGGAGTATGGCTACACCTTC. This chain links TRBV29-1 with TRBJ1-2; the D is unclear. The V gene lost 8 bases and the J gene lost 5 bases, with 9 bases spanning the gap. Per germline, CDR1 SQVTM and CDR2 ANQGSEA. The CDR3 covers 10 residues.

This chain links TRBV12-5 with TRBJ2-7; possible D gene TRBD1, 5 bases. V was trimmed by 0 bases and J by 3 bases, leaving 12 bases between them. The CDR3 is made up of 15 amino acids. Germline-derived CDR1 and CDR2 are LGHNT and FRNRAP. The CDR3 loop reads CASGLVLDRDYEQYF. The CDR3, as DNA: TGTGCTAGTGGTTTGGTACTCGACAGAGACTACGAGCAGTACTTC.

The CDR3 nucleotides read TGTGCCACCAGTGCTAAGGGGGCGCAGGATGAGCAGTTCTTC. Its protein product is CATSAKGAQDEQFF. The chain combines TRBV24-1 with TRBJ2-1; 7 bases are a match to TRBD1. V gave up 5 bases and J gave up 8 bases; unmatched junction bases: 8. This CDR3 has 14 amino acids. Germline CDR1 reads KGHDR; CDR2 reads SFDVKD.

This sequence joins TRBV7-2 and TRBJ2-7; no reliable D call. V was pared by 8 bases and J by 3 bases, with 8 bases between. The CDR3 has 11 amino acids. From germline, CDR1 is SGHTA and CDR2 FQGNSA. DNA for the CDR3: TGTGCCAGCCGACGGTTCTACGAGCAGTACTTC. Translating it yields CASRRFYEQYF. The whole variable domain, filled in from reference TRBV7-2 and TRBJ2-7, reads GAGVSQSPSNKVTEKGKDVELRCDPISGHTALYWYRQSLGQGLEFLIYFQGNSAPDKSGLPSDRFSAERTGGSVSTLTIQRTQQEDSAVYLCASRRFYEQYFGPGTRLTVT.

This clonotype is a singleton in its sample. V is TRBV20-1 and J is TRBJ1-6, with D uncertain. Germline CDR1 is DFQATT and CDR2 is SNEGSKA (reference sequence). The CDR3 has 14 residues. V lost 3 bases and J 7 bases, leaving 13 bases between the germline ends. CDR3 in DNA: TGCAGTGCTAGTCGTGAGGGCCGGAATTCACCCCTCCACTTT. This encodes CSASREGRNSPLHF.

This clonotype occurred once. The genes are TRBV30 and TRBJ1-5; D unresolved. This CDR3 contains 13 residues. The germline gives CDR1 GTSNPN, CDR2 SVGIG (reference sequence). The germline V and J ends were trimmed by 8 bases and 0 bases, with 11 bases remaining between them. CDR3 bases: TGTGCCCTGTCTGGCGGTAGCAATCAGCCCCAGCATTTT. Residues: CALSGGSNQPQHF.

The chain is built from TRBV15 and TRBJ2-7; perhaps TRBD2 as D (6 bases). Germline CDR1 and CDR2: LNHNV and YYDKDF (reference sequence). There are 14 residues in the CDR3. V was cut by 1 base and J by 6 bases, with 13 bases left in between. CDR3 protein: CATSRVLVGGEQYF. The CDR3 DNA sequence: TGTGCCACCAGCAGAGTGTTAGTGGGAGGCGAGCAGTACTTC. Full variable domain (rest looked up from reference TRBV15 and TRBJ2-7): DAMVIQNPRYQVTQFGKPVTLSCSQTLNHNVMYWYQQKSSQAPKLLFHYYDKDFNNEADTPDNFQSRRPNTSFCFLDIRSPGLGDTAMYLCATSRVLVGGEQYFGPGTRLTVT.

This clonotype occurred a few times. CDR3 sequence reads: CASSLGQSSTDTQYF. CDR3 nucleotide sequence: TGTGCCAGCAGCTTGGGCCAGTCTAGCACAGATACGCAGTATTTT. The chain combines TRBV5-4 with TRBJ2-3, with D uncertain. Per germline, CDR1 SGHNT and CDR2 YYREEE (reference sequence). Trimming removed 0 bases from V and 0 bases from J, with 8 bases in between. The CDR3 has 15 residues.

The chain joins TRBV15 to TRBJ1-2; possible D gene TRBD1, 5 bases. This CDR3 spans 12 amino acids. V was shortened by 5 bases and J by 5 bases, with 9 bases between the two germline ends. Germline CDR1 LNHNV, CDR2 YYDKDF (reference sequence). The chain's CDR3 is CATSSGPYGYTF. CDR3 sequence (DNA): TGTGCCACCAGCTCAGGGCCGTATGGCTACACCTTC.